This TCR beta chain was recorded in a study of PD-L1 blockade in urothelial cancer (dated by TCRdb to about 2017). Regarding the study in general: Every patient began therapy around 2014 and was given atezolizumab 1,200 mg intravenously every 3 weeks. About 85% of the roughly 29 patients were males with bladder-origin urothelial cancer, and about 60% of the roughly 29 reported a prior smoking history. Patients had an ECOG performance status of 0 or 1 and had received between 0 and 3 prior chemotherapy regimens. Blood samples were analyzed at two time points: 3 weeks after treatment start (second dose) and 6 weeks after treatment start. A median of about 150,000 T cells and 80,000 to 100,000 unique TCRs was obtained from blood samples, and a median clonality of 0.080 was observed. The study was an exploratory multi-omic analysis of somatic, immune and clinical correlates of response to PD-L1 blockade with atezolizumab in urothelial cancer. Pretreatment tumor samples and matched peripheral blood, collected serially before and after atezolizumab treatment, underwent TCR sequencing. Durable clinical benefit was defined as progression-free survival longer than 6 months, and TCR features were also tested against progression-free and overall survival. In the same patients, pretreatment tumors underwent whole exome sequencing and RNA sequencing in addition to TCR sequencing. Several patients achieved durable clinical benefit and about 19 did not. Around 29 patients had pretreatment blood TCR-seq, some 24 had at least one posttreatment blood collection, and some 24 had tumor TCR-seq.

The cohort comprised around 30 patients with locally advanced or metastatic urothelial carcinoma treated at Memorial Sloan Kettering on a trial protocol. Peripheral blood mononuclear cells were collected from each patient pretreatment and during treatment, giving between 1 and 8 total time points per patient. The Qiagen DNeasy Blood extraction kit was used to purify genomic DNA from total PBMCs and tumor samples. PBMCs were collected pretreatment and during treatment, and were isolated and stored as previously described. Via the germline V gene, CDR1 is MRHNA and CDR2 SNTAGT. Compared with germline, V lacks 6 bases and J lacks 1 base; bases without a gene match: 0. Taken from cysteine to phenylalanine, the CDR3 has 14 residues. Kept here is only the CDR3 DNA, which spans 42 bases and is read in frame from base 1. Beyond this particular receptor, the publication reports: Improved progression-free and overall survival was found to be associated with pretreatment peripheral blood TCR clonality below the median. Patients with durable benefit showed greater expansion of tumor-associated TCR clones in peripheral blood 3 weeks after starting treatment (n of about 20, p = 0.022). Small sample size (n ≈ 29) and many exploratory analyses mean the results are intended to be hypothesis-generating.

About this clone itself: Its antigen is not yet known. No base quality values were provided; no much bigger clone lies one nucleotide off.

To estimate absolute template abundance from read counts, synthetic TCR analog templates were spiked into each PCR. TCRbeta CDR3 regions were amplified from genomic DNA with bias-controlled V and J gene primers using the immunoSEQ assay. Rearranged TCRbeta segments were sequenced at approximately 20X coverage. From the authors' description of their analysis: Sequencing errors were corrected by clustering and CDR3s were annotated against IMGT to assign V, D and J genes. Downstream analyses used only productive TCRbeta rearrangements and left out out-of-frame or stop-codon sequences. Clonality was computed as one minus Shannon entropy normalized by the log of the number of unique productive sequences. Fisher's exact test with Benjamini-Hochberg correction, using a cutoff of adjusted p below 0.01, was how clones that differed between time points or between blood and tumor were identified. TCRdb holds this immuneACCESS table with in-frame rearrangements only. Some clones are missing; in checked studies, unresolved V genes explain under half, and the rest has no known cause. Clone size and V and J calls were adopted from that table, with D and trimming inferred from the DNA. The sample records about 88,000 clones, 90% of which are singletons. Together, the top ten hold roughly 10% of the sample.

The sequenced sample was PBMCs, obtained around atezolizumab (anti-PD-L1) treatment. The chain is made from TRBV6-4 and TRBJ2-2; TRBD1 lines up with 9 middle nucleotides. The source is a man between 60 and 75 years old with urothelial cancer. Read as DNA, the sequence is TGTGCCAGCAGGGGACAGGGGAACACCGGGGAGCTGTTTTTT. The translation is CASRGQGNTGELFF.